The clone carrying this TCR beta chain was counted many times. The antigen is not known. A read error may explain this, as a much larger clone is one base away. From germline, CDR1 is SQVTM and CDR2 ANQGSEA. Trimming took 4 bases from V and 0 from J, leaving 10 bases between them. CDR3 length: 14 residues. Next came a second PCR, run for about 6 to 12 cycles, which used a sample-barcoded 5' primer along with a J-beta primer mix. Each cDNA molecule was tagged by a template-switch adaptor with 12 random nucleotides. TCRdb re-analysed the 5' RACE reads in MiXCR, keeping a single row per CDR3 protein. The sample has 980,000 or so distinct CDR3 sequences; around 48% are singletons. The sample originates from a study of blood T cells in healthy people across ages. Collection of 9.5 to 10 milliliters of peripheral blood was performed for each donor. Findings and caveats of the study: A roughly linear fall in TCR beta diversity per million T cells was seen with increasing age. TCR beta diversity correlated strongly with naive T cell percentage.

The chain has TRBV29-1 and TRBJ2-1, with D maybe TRBD1 (5 bases). The sequenced material came from blood. This TCR derives from a man younger than 45 in good health. The CDR3 bases are TGCAGCGTTGGGGGCTGCAGCTCCTACAATGAGCAGTTCTTC. Protein sequence: CSVGGCSSYNEQFF.